The text below deals with one T cell receptor beta chain. The antigen remains undetermined. Deep-level assay runs were performed. TCRdb's table, derived via immunoSEQ multiplex PCR, lists solely in-frame clones and lacks some. The table records 2 million to 3 million clones, roughly 93% of them present only once. This entry is derived from a study of shared clonotypes between healthy human individuals. Study overall: The plates for each donor numbered three CD4 naive, three CD4 memory, two CD8 naive and one CD8 memory.

Study observations and caveats: Naive subsets generally had larger estimated richness than memory subsets.

Germline V gene data show CDR1 as LNHDA and CDR2 as SQIVND (reference sequence). V lost 5 bases to trimming and J lost 1 base, with 9 bases between them. This CDR3 contains 14 residues. Source material: naive CD4+ T cells from PBMCs. Subset given: CD45RA+ positively selected. The V call is TRBV19, the J call TRBJ2-4; a weak D match, TRBD1 (5 bases). The receptor's source is a man between 18 and 29 years old in good health. Some clones in this sample may be carry-over from other donors' samples. Here the CDR3 reads CASSPPGAKNIQYF. In DNA form, the CDR3 reads TGTGCCAGTAGTCCCCCAGGGGCCAAAAACATTCAGTACTTC.